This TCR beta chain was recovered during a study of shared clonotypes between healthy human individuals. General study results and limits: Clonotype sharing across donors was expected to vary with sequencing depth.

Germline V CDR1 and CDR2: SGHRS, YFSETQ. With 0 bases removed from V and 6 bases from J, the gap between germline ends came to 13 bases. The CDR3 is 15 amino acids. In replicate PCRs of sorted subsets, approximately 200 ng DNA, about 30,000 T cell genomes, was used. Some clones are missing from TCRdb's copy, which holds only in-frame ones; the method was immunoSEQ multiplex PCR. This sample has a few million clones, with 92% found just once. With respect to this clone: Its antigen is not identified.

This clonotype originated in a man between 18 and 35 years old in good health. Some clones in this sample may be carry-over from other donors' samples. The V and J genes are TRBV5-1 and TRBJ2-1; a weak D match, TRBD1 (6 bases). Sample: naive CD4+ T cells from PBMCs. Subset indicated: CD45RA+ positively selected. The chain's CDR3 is CASSLVPGAGNEQFF. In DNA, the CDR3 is TGCGCCAGCAGCTTGGTTCCAGGGGCTGGCAATGAGCAGTTCTTC.